This T cell receptor beta chain derives from a study of blood T cell repertoires in COVID-19. Study-wide background: Some COVID-19 samples were acute and others convalescent; all came from the United States, Italy and Spain. T cells, B-cell-depleted T cells, or PBMCs provided the cDNA or gDNA that served as material.

Some clones are missing from TCRdb's copy, which holds only in-frame ones; the method was immunoSEQ multiplex PCR. The sample has approximately 150,000 clones; about 90% are singletons. This CDR3 has 14 amino acids. V lost 4 bases to trimming and J lost 4 bases, with 14 bases between them. Germline loops: CDR1 SGHRS, CDR2 YFSETQ. Clinical histories supplied by participants themselves formed the basis of cohort assignment. V and J are TRBV5-1 and TRBJ2-5, with D perhaps TRBD1 (6 bases). Sequenced input: PBMCs or T cells enriched from blood (not recorded which). The sequence came from a human donor with acute COVID-19. The donor label of this sample is uncertain. The CDR3 is CASSPGQEGETQYF. In nucleotides, the CDR3 is TGCGCCAGCAGCCCGGGACAAGAGGGAGAGACCCAGTACTTC.